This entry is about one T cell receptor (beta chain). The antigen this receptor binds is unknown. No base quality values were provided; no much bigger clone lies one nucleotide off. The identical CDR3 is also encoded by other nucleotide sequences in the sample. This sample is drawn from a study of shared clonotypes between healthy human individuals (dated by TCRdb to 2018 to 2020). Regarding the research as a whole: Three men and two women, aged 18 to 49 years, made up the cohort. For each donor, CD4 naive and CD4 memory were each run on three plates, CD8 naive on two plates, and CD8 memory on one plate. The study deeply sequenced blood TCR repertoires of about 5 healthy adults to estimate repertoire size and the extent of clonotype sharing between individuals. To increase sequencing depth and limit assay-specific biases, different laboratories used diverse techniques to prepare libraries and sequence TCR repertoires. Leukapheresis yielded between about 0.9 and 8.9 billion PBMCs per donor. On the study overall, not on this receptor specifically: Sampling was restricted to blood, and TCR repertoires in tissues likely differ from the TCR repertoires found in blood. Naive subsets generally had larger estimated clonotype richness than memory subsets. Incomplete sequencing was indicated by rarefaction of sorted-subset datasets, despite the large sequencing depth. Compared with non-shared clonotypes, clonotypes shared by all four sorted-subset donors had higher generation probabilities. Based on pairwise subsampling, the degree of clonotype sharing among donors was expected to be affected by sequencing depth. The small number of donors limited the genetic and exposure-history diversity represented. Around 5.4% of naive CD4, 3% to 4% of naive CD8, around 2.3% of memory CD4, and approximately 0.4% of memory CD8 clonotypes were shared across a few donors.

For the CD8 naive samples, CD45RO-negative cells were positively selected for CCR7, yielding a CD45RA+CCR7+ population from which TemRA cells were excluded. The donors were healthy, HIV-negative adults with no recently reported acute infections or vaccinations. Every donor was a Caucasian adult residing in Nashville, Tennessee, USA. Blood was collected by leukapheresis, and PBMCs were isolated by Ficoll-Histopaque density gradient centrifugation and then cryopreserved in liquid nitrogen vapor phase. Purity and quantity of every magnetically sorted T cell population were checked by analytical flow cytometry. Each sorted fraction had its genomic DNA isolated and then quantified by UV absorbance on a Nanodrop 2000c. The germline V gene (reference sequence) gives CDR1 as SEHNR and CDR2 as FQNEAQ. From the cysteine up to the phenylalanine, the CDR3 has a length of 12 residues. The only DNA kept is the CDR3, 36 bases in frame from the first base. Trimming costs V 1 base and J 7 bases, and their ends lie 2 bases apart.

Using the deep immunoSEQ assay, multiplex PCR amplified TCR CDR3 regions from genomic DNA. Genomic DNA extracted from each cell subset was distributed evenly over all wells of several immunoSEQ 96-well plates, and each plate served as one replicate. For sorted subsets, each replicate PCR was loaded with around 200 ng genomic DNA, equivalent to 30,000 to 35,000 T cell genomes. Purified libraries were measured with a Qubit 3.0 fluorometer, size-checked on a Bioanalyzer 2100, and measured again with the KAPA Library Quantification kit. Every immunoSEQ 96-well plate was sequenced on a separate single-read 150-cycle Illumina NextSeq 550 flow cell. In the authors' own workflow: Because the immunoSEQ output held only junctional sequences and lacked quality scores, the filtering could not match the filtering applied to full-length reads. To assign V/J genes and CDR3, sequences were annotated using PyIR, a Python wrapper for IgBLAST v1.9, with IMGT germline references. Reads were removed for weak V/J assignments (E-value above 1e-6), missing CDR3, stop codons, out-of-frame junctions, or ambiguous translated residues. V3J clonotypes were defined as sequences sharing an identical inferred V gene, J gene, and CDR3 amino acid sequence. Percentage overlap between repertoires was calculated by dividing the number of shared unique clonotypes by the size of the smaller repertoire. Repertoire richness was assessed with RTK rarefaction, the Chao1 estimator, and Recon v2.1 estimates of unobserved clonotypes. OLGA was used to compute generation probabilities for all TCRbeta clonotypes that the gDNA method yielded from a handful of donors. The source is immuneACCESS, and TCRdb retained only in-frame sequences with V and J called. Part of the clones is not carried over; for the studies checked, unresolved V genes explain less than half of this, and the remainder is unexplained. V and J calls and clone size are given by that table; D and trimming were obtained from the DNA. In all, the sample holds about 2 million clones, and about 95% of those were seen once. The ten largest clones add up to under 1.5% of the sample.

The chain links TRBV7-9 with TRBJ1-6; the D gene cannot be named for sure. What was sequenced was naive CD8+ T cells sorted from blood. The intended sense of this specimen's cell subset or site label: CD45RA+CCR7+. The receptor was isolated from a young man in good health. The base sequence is TGTGCCAGCAGCTTAGGCAATTCACCCCTCCACTTT. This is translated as CASSLGNSPLHF.